The TCR beta chain under discussion was sequenced for a study of pediatric ulcerative colitis. The overall study: Over five patients showed pancolitis and two showed left-sided colitis. Findings and limits, study-wide: Repertoires came from total lymphocyte DNA, so rare subsets like regulatory T cells may be missed. All ulcerative colitis patients, but no controls, carried two rectal clonotypes. Ulcerative colitis patients shared more blood-rectal clones than controls.

The assay was immunoSEQ multiplex PCR, and TCRdb's table has in-frame clones only and misses some. The profile shows 40,000 to 55,000 clones, 60% to 85% of them singletons. The rectum was sampled with one to two pinch biopsies at colonoscopy. Of note for this clone: Its matching antigen is unknown. Other nucleotide sequences from this sample produce the same CDR3.

V gave up 5 bases and J gave up 0 bases, with 7 bases separating them. In germline, CDR1 is SEHNR, CDR2 FQNEAQ (reference sequence). There are 13 residues in the CDR3. The TCR originated in a girl aged 10 to 17 with moderate ulcerative colitis. The V and J genes are TRBV7-9 and TRBJ1-1; D not resolved. Specimen: gut tissue. CDR3 protein: CASSLQLNTEAFF. The CDR3 DNA sequence: TGTGCCAGCAGCCTACAGCTGAACACTGAAGCTTTCTTT.